The rows below give T cell receptor beta chains drawn from one sample of a study of T cell repertoires in cytomegalovirus infection. TCRdb reprocessed the reads via MiXCR and lists one record per CDR3 protein. The sample includes hundreds of thousands of distinct CDR3 sequences, under 40% of them seen just once. Their cognate antigens are unknown. The source material was cultured CD8+ T cells from PBMCs, sampled from culture after CMV antigen stimulation. The receptor source for this set is a human donor in good health (CMV status not recorded). Some clones in this sample may be carry-over from other donors' samples. Each CDR3 is given with its conserved first and last residue. A D gene is named only where the DNA matches it firmly. The size entry is marked missing in some rows and otherwise reads once, few, many or a size class.

TRBV29-1	TRBJ1-5	NA	NA	CSVSRGSNQPQHF	TGCAGCGTTAGCAGGGGCAGCAATCAGCCCCAGCATTTT
TRBV7-2	TRBJ1-1	many	TRBD1	CASSFRQGLRDHTEAFF	TGTGCCAGCAGCTTTCGACAGGGCCTGAGGGATCACACTGAAGCTTTCTTT
TRBV7-6	TRBJ1-4	NA	NA	CASRLGRGEKLFF	TGTGCCAGCAGATTGGGGAGGGGTGAAAAACTGTTTTTT
TRBV11-3	TRBJ2-5	NA	TRBD2	CASSSNSGGDQETQYF	TGTGCCAGCAGCTCTAATAGCGGGGGAGATCAAGAGACCCAGTACTTC
TRBV6-1	TRBJ2-3	NA	NA	CASKHRVSTDTQYF	TGTGCCAGCAAACACAGGGTCAGCACAGATACGCAGTATTTT
TRBV5-4	TRBJ2-2	NA	NA	CASSYEVGELFF	TGTGCCAGCAGCTACGAGGTGGGGGAGCTGTTTTTT
TRBV6-5	TRBJ1-5	NA	NA	CASRTPGESNQPQHF	TGTGCCAGCAGGACCCCCGGGGAAAGCAATCAGCCCCAGCATTTT
TRBV2	TRBJ2-7	NA	TRBD1	CASSSGTGGFGEQYF	TGTGCCAGCAGTTCCGGGACAGGGGGATTCGGGGAGCAGTACTTC
TRBV6-5	TRBJ1-6	few	NA	CASSYSPRGPIYNSPLHF	TGTGCCAGCAGTTACTCTCCCCGGGGGCCAATCTATAATTCACCCCTCCACTTT
TRBV29-1	TRBJ2-1	NA	NA	CGTRGGGYNEQFF	TGCGGCACCCGAGGGGGGGGTTACAATGAGCAGTTCTTC
TRBV7-8	TRBJ1-2	many	TRBD1	CASRKGQGTYGYTF	TGTGCCAGCAGGAAAGGACAGGGCACGTATGGCTACACCTTC
TRBV7-2	TRBJ2-3	few	TRBD2	CASSSLAGNARTDTQYF	TGTGCCAGCAGCTCCTTAGCGGGGAACGCGCGCACAGATACGCAGTATTTT
TRBV19	TRBJ1-5	NA	NA	CASIATGTRFGNQPQHF	TGTGCCAGTATAGCTACCGGGACACGTTTTGGCAATCAGCCCCAGCATTTT
TRBV4-1	TRBJ2-3	NA	NA	CASSHREQRRRSDTQYF	TGCGCCAGCAGCCACCGGGAGCAAAGGCGCAGGTCAGATACGCAGTATTTT
TRBV4-1	TRBJ1-3	NA	NA	CASSQDEEVLSGNTIYF	TGCGCCAGCAGCCAAGACGAGGAGGTCCTCTCTGGAAACACCATATATTTT
TRBV7-8	TRBJ1-1	NA	NA	CASSFMSGGETEAFF	TGTGCCAGCAGCTTTATGTCTGGGGGTGAGACTGAAGCTTTCTTT
TRBV9	TRBJ2-6	few	NA	CASSVEEIPLAGANVLTF	TGTGCCAGCAGCGTAGAGGAGATCCCCCTGGCGGGGGCCAACGTCCTGACTTTC
TRBV7-9	TRBJ1-5	many	NA	CASSLAIGYGAAGNQPQHF	TGTGCCAGCAGCTTAGCGATTGGGTACGGGGCAGCGGGCAATCAGCCCCAGCATTTT
TRBV7-6	TRBJ1-5	NA	NA	CASSPTESNQPQHF	TGTGCCAGCAGCCCTACCGAGAGCAATCAGCCCCAGCATTTT
TRBV7-2	TRBJ1-2	NA	NA	CASSGSTGWGGYTF	TGTGCCAGCAGCGGCAGCACGGGGTGGGGGGGCTACACCTTC